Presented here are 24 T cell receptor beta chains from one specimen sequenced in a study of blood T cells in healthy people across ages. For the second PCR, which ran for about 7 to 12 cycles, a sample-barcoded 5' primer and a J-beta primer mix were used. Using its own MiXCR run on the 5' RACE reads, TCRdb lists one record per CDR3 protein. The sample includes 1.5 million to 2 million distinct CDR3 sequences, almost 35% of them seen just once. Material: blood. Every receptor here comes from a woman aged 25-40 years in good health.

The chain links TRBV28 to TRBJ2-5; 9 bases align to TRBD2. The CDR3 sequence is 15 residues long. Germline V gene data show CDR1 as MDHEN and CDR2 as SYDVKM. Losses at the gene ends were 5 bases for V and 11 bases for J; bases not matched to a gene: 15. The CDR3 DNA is TGTGCCAGCAGTGTCCCGGTAGCGGGAGTTGGGGAGCAGTACTTC. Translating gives CASSVPVAGVGEQYF.

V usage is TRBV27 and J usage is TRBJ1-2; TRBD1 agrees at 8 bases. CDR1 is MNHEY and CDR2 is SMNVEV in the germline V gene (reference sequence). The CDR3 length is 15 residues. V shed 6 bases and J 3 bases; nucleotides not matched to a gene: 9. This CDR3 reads CASSRGRGLDYGYTF. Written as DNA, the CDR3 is TGTGCCAGCAGCCGGGGCAGGGGGCTGGACTATGGCTACACCTTC.

The CDR3 DNA is TGCAGTGCTAGAGATCTGCACCAAGAGACCCAGTACTTC. Translation gives CSARDLHQETQYF. This chain uses TRBV20-1 with TRBJ2-5; D not resolved. V lost 0 bases to trimming and J lost 0 bases, with 5 bases between them. In germline, CDR1 is DFQATT, CDR2 SNEGSKA (reference sequence). The CDR3 contains 13 residues.

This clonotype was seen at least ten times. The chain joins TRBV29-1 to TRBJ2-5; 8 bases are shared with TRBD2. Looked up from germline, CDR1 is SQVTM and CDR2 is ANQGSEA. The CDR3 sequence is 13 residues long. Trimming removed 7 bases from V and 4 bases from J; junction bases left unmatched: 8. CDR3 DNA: TGCAGCGCCTCCGGGGGGGAACTAGAGACCCAGTACTTC. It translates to CSASGGELETQYF.

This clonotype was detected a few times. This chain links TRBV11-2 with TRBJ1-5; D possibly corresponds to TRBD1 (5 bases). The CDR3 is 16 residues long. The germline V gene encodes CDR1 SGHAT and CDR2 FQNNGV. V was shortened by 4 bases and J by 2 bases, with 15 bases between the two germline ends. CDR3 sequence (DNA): TGTGCCAGCAGCTCAGGTGGGGGAATGGGCAATCAGCCCCAGCATTTT. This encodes CASSSGGGMGNQPQHF.

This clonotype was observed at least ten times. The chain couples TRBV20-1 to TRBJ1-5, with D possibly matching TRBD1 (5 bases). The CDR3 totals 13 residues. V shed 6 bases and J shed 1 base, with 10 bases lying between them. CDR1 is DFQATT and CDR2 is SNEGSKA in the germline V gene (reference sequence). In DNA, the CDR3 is TGCAGTGCGGGTCAGGGAAGCAATCAGCCCCAGCATTTT. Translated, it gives CSAGQGSNQPQHF.

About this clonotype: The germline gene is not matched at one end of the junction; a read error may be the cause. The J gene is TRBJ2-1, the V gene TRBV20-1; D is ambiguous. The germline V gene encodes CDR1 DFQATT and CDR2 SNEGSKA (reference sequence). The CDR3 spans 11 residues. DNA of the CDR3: TGCAGTGCTAGGGAATACAGTGAGCAGTTCTTC. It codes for CSAREYSEQFF.

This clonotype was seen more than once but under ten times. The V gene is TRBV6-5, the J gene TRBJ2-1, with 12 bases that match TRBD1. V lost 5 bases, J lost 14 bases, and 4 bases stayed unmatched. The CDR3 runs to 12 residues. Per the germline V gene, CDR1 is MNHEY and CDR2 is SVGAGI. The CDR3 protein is CASSRDRGREFF. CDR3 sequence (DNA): TGTGCCAGCAGTCGGGACAGGGGGCGGGAGTTCTTC.

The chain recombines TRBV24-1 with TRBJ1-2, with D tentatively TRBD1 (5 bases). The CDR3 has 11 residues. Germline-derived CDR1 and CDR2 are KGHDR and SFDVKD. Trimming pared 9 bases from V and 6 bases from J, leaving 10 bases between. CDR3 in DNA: TGTGCCACCTACCAGGGTCATGGCTACACCTTC. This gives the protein CATYQGHGYTF.

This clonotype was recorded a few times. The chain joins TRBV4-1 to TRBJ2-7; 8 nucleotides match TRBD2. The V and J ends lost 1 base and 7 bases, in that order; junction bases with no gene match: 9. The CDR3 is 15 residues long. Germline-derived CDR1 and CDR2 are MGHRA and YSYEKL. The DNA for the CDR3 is TGCGCCAGCAGCCAAGGTACCAGCGGGAGAGAAGAGCAGTACTTC. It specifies CASSQGTSGREEQYF.

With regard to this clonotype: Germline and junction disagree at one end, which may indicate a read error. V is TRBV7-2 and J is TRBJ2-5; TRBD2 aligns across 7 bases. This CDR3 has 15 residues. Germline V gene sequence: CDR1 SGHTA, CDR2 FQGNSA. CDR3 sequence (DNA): TGTGCCCGCAGCTTAGTGGCAGGGAGGGAAGAGACCCAGTACTTC. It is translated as CARSLVAGREETQYF.

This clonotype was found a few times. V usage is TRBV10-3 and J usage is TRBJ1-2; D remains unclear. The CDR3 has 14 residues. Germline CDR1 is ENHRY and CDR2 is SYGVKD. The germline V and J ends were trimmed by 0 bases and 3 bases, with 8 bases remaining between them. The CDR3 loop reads CAISESGQDYGYTF. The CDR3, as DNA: TGTGCCATCAGTGAGTCCGGGCAAGACTATGGCTACACCTTC.

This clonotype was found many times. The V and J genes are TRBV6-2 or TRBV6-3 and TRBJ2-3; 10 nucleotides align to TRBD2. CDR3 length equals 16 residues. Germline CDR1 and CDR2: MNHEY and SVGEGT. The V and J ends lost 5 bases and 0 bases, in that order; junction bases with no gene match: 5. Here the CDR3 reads CASSDLAGASTDTQYF. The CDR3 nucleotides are TGTGCCAGCAGTGATCTAGCGGGAGCTAGCACAGATACGCAGTATTTT.

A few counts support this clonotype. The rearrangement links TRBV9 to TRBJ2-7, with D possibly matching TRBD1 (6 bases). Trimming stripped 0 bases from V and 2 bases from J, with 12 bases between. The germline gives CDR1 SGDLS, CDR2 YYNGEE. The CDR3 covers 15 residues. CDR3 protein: CASSVELGATYEQYF. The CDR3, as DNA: TGTGCCAGCAGCGTAGAGTTGGGGGCTACCTACGAGCAGTACTTC.

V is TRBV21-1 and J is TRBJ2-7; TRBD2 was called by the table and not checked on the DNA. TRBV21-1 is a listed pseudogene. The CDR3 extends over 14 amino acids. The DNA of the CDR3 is TGTGCCAGCACCGAACCGGACTGGGGAGGCGAGCAGTACTTC. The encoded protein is CASTEPDWGGEQYF.

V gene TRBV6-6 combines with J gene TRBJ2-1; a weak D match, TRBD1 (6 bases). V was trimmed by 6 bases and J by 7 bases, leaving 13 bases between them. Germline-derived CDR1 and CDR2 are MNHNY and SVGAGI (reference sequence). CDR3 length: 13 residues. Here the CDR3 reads CASRTGWGNEQFF. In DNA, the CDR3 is TGTGCCAGCAGAACAGGGTGGGGAAATGAGCAGTTCTTC.

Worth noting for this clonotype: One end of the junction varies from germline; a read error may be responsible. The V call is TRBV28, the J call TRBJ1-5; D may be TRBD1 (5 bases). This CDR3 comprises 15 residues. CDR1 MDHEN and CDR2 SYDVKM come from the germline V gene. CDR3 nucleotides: TGTGCCAGCGGCGGGGGGGAGGGACGCAATCAGCCCCGGCATTTT. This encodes CASGGGEGRNQPRHF.

CDR3 region: CASSGARGPMDEQYF. The DNA for the CDR3 is TGTGCCAGCAGTGGGGCCAGGGGGCCGATGGACGAGCAGTACTTC. V usage is TRBV12-3 or TRBV12-4 and J usage is TRBJ2-7; 8 bases map to TRBD1. V was clipped by 5 bases and J by 5 bases; unmatched bases: 11. This CDR3 is built from 15 residues.

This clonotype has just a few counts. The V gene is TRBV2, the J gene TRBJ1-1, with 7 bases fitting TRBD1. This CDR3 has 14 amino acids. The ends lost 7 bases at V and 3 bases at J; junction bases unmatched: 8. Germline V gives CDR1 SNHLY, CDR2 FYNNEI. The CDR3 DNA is TGTGCCAGCACGAGACAGGGCTCATACACTGAAGCTTTCTTT. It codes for CASTRQGSYTEAFF.

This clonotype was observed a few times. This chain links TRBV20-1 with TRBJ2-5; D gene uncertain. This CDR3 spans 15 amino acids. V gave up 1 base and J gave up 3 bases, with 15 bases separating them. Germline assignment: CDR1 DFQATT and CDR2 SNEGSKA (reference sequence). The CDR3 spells CSARAPEEIKETQYF. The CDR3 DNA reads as TGCAGTGCTAGAGCCCCGGAAGAGATAAAAGAGACCCAGTACTTC.

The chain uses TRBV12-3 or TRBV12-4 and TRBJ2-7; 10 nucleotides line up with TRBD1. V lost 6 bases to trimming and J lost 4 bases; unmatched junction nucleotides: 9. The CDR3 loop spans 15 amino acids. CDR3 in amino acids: CASSKRTGGLYEQYF. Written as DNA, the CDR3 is TGTGCCAGCAGCAAACGGACAGGGGGGCTTTACGAGCAGTACTTC.

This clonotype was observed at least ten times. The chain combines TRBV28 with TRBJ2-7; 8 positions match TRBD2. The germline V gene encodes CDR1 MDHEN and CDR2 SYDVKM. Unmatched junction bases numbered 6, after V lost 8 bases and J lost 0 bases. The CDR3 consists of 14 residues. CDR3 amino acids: CASLWAGGSYEQYF. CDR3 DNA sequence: TGTGCCAGCCTCTGGGCGGGGGGCTCCTACGAGCAGTACTTC.

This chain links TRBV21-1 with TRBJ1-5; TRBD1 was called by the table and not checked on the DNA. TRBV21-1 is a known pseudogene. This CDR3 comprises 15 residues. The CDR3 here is CASSTQGACNQPQHF. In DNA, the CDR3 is TGTGCCAGCAGCACGCAGGGGGCATGCAATCAGCCCCAGCATTTT.

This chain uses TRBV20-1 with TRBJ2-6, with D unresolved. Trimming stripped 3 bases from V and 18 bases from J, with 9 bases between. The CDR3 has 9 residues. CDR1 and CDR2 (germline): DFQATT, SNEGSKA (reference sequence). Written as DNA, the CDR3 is TGCAGTGCTAGTTTTCCTACGACTTTC. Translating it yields CSASFPTTF.